These 27 T cell receptor beta chains came from one sample sequenced in a study of spatial heterogeneity in lung cancer (dated by TCRdb to between 2017 and 2020). Beyond this particular receptor, the publication reports: The number of expanded intratumoral alpha and beta TCRs correlated with the tumor nonsynonymous mutation count.

What this sample's time point label stands for: sample taken at primary tumor resection. Libraries were constructed by 5' RACE. TCRdb lists the instrument as NextSeq 500. TCRdb redid the processing of the public reads, applying fastp at Q25 and MiXCR, and retained in-frame beta chains. Rows with one shared CDR3 protein collapse into an entry with the most common genes and DNA. The sample profile shows roughly 9,000 distinct CDR3 sequences; under 8% of them were found once. Around 27% of the sample goes to the ten largest clones. Their antigens are not known. Sequenced here: lung tumor tissue, sampled at surgery. Every receptor here comes from a male donor with early-stage non-small cell lung cancer.

The sample holds many counts of this clonotype. The J gene is TRBJ2-5, the V gene TRBV18; D may be TRBD1 or TRBD2 (6 bases each). Germline V gives CDR1 KGHSH, CDR2 LQKENI. Trimming pared 3 bases from V and 4 bases from J, leaving 9 bases between. This CDR3 comprises 13 residues. In nucleotides, the CDR3 is TGTGCCAGCTCACCCAGGGGAGGAGAGACCCAGTACTTC. Translation: CASSPRGGETQYF.

Many counts were recorded for this clonotype. The rearrangement joins TRBV4-3 to TRBJ2-6; no firm D call. The germline V and J ends were trimmed by 0 bases and 0 bases, with 9 bases remaining between them. The V gene's germline CDR1 is LGHNA and CDR2 YSLEER. The length of the CDR3 is 17 residues. DNA for the CDR3: TGCGCCAGCAGCCAAGAGCGACACCCCTCTGGGGCCAACGTCCTGACTTTC. Translation gives CASSQERHPSGANVLTF.

A few counts support this clonotype. In DNA form, the CDR3 reads TGCGCCAGCAGCAATAACGCCGGGGGCTACACCTTC. Amino acid sequence: CASSNNAGGYTF. This chain links TRBV5-1 with TRBJ1-2, with D hard to call. In germline, CDR1 is SGHRS, CDR2 YFSETQ. V was trimmed by 4 bases and J by 8 bases, leaving 12 bases between them. The CDR3 has 12 amino acids.

This clonotype was recorded at least ten times. The gene calls are TRBV12-3 or TRBV12-4 and TRBJ1-1; no definite D call. Deletions cut 3 bases from V and 2 bases from J, with 7 bases between. The CDR3 is 13 amino acids. The DNA for the CDR3 is TGTGCCAGCAGTTTCACAGTTAACACTGAAGCTTTCTTT. This translates into CASSFTVNTEAFF.

This clonotype was seen more than once but under ten times. The gene calls are TRBV24-1 and TRBJ2-7, with 11 nucleotides matching TRBD1. CDR1 is KGHDR, CDR2 SFDVKD, per germline. The CDR3 has 16 residues. V shed 4 bases, J shed 2 bases, and the junction held 6 bases outside the gene matches. CDR3: CATSDRGQGATYEQYF. CDR3 nucleotide sequence: TGTGCCACCAGTGACCGTGGACAGGGGGCGACCTACGAGCAGTACTTC.

This clonotype was observed many times. The CDR3 loop is CASSEAVVGSYGYTF. The CDR3 nucleotides read TGTGCCAGCAGTGAGGCCGTCGTGGGGAGCTATGGCTACACCTTC. The rearrangement uses TRBV2 and TRBJ1-2; unclear D gene. V gave up 3 bases and J gave up 4 bases, with 15 bases separating them. This CDR3 is 15 amino acids long. The germline V gene has CDR1 SNHLY and CDR2 FYNNEI.

V is TRBV21-1 and J is TRBJ1-6; TRBD1 is the table's D call and was not checked against the DNA. TRBV21-1 is a pseudogene segment. The CDR3 runs to 18 residues. The CDR3 DNA is TGTGCCAGCAGCAAAGGCGGACAGGGAGGCTCCTATAATTCACCCCTCCACTTT. It translates to CASSKGGQGGSYNSPLHF.

This clonotype was counted many times. The chain recombines TRBV4-3 with TRBJ2-5; a weak D match, TRBD2 (5 bases). Germline V gene lookup returns CDR1 LGHNA and CDR2 YSLEER. The CDR3 runs to 14 residues. Trimming removed 1 base from V and 3 bases from J, with 9 bases in between. DNA for the CDR3: TGCGCCAGCAGCCAAGGACTAAAAAAAGAGACCCAGTACTTC. As protein: CASSQGLKKETQYF.

V usage is TRBV5-4 and J usage is TRBJ2-5; 8 bases agree with TRBD1. CDR1 and CDR2 from the germline V gene are SGHNT and YYREEE (reference sequence). The V segment lost 4 bases and the J segment 4 bases; nucleotides outside the gene matches: 9. This CDR3 has 15 amino acids. CDR3: CASSPDRGQGETQYF. CDR3 sequence (DNA): TGTGCCAGCAGCCCCGACAGGGGTCAAGGAGAGACCCAGTACTTC.

The chain combines TRBV5-1 with TRBJ2-4; 9 positions agree with TRBD1. V was clipped by 0 bases and J by 4 bases; unmatched bases: 5. The CDR3 is 16 residues long. Germline values: CDR1 SGHRS, CDR2 YFSETQ. CDR3 nucleotide sequence: TGCGCCAGCAGCTTGGGGGGGACAGGGCCAAAAAACATTCAGTACTTC. Translation gives CASSLGGTGPKNIQYF.

This clonotype was counted at least ten times. The chain employs TRBV20-1 and TRBJ1-4, with D possibly TRBD1 on 5 matching bases. Germline loops: CDR1 DFQATT, CDR2 SNEGSKA (reference sequence). Trimming cost V 2 bases and J 12 bases, with 13 bases left between them. CDR3 length equals 12 residues. The CDR3 region is CSARLSGTQLFF. The CDR3 bases are TGCAGTGCTAGATTATCGGGGACCCAACTGTTTTTT.

In its sample, this clonotype ranks as medium-sized. V gene TRBV10-1 combines with J gene TRBJ2-3; weak D call: TRBD2 (5 bases). Germline V gene lookup returns CDR1 WNHNN and CDR2 SYGVQD (reference sequence). V was shortened by 2 bases and J by 5 bases, with 8 bases between the two germline ends. This CDR3 has 13 amino acids. The CDR3 region is CASSERGKDTQYF. The CDR3 region has the DNA TGCGCCAGCAGTGAGAGAGGGAAAGATACGCAGTATTTT.

This clonotype was found a few times. This chain links TRBV6-6 with TRBJ2-7; no definite D call. The length of the CDR3 is 15 residues. V was pared by 6 bases and J by 2 bases, with 17 bases between. The germline V gene encodes CDR1 MNHNY and CDR2 SVGAGI (reference sequence). CDR3 region: CASSYGDRAAYEQYF. In DNA, the CDR3 is TGTGCCAGCAGCTACGGAGACCGGGCGGCCTACGAGCAGTACTTC.

This clonotype was seen at least ten times. One end of the junction does not line up with germline, which may come from a read error. The gene calls are TRBV20-1 and TRBJ2-1; 11 nucleotides align to TRBD2. Germline V CDR1 and CDR2: DFQATT, SNEGSKA (reference sequence). The CDR3 runs 12 residues. The CDR3 nucleotides are TGCAGTGCTAGAGGGACTAGCGGGCGAGGGAACTTC. Translated, it gives CSARGTSGRGNF.

The chain uses TRBV27 and TRBJ2-3, with a tentative D call TRBD1 (5 bases). V dropped 3 bases and J dropped 4 bases, with 11 bases sitting between them. Germline values: CDR1 MNHEY, CDR2 SMNVEV (reference sequence). The CDR3 has 14 amino acids. The DNA of the CDR3 is TGTGCCAGCAGTTTGTTTCCCAGGGCAGATACGCAGTATTTT. Translating it yields CASSLFPRADTQYF.

By frequency in the sample, this clonotype is medium-sized. This chain joins TRBV7-8 and TRBJ2-3, with D perhaps TRBD1 or TRBD2 (7 bases each). The germline V gene has CDR1 SGHVS and CDR2 FQNEAQ. The V and J ends lost 5 bases and 2 bases respectively, with 14 bases between them. The CDR3 extends over 15 amino acids. Here the CDR3 DNA reads TGTGCCAGCAGCCTCAGGGGGGGATTCACAGATACGCAGTATTTT. This translates into CASSLRGGFTDTQYF.

The chain carries TRBV12-3 or TRBV12-4 and TRBJ2-2; D not certain. The CDR3 consists of 15 residues. Trimming removed 5 bases at V and 0 bases at J, with 10 bases between. The CDR3 region is CASSPPTTNTGELFF. The CDR3 DNA sequence: TGTGCCAGCAGTCCACCTACAACGAACACCGGGGAGCTGTTTTTT.

This clonotype was seen only a few times. This sequence joins TRBV13 and TRBJ1-3; possibly TRBD1 for D (6 bases). Trimming took 4 bases from V and 5 from J, leaving 9 bases between them. This CDR3 has 13 amino acids. Germline V CDR1 and CDR2: PRHDT, FYEKMQ (reference sequence). This CDR3 reads CASSSGQRNTIYF. The CDR3 bases are TGTGCCAGCAGCTCAGGACAGCGAAACACCATATATTTT.

The chain links TRBV18 to TRBJ2-2; D uncertain. Germline CDR1 is KGHSH and CDR2 is LQKENI. Trimming cost V 8 bases and J 0 bases, with 4 bases left between them. The CDR3 is made up of 12 amino acids. The CDR3 spells CASTPNTGELFF. The CDR3 DNA follows: TGTGCCAGCACCCCGAACACCGGGGAGCTGTTTTTT.

V is TRBV24-1 and J is TRBJ2-1; D is possibly TRBD1 or TRBD2 (5 bases each). Germline V gene sequence: CDR1 KGHDR, CDR2 SFDVKD. This CDR3 comprises 16 residues. V was shortened by 6 bases and J by 7 bases, with 21 bases between the two germline ends. CDR3 sequence: CATSLGGRGFANEQFF. In DNA form, the CDR3 reads TGTGCCACCAGTCTTGGGGGTAGGGGTTTTGCGAATGAGCAGTTCTTC.

V gene TRBV12-3 or TRBV12-4 combines with J gene TRBJ1-5; weak D call: TRBD1 (6 bases). V was clipped by 5 bases and J by 4 bases, with 21 bases between them. CDR3 size: 17 residues. CDR3 sequence: CASSPRDRITFNQPQHF. CDR3 DNA sequence: TGTGCCAGCAGTCCAAGAGACAGGATAACATTTAATCAGCCCCAGCATTTT.

This clonotype has a count of ten or more. This chain connects TRBV6-6 to TRBJ1-3, with 11 positions matching TRBD1. There are 15 residues in the CDR3. From germline, CDR1 is MNHNY and CDR2 SVGAGI (reference sequence). The J segment lost 8 bases and the V segment lost 0 bases, leaving 3 bases of the junction unmatched. This CDR3 reads CASSYSGQGGDTIYF. DNA of the CDR3: TGTGCCAGCAGTTACTCGGGACAGGGGGGGGACACCATATATTTT.

The sample holds many counts of this clonotype. The rearrangement links TRBV9 to TRBJ1-3, with TRBD1 matching 9 bases. V lost 0 bases and J lost 3; bases outside the gene matches: 4. The CDR3 runs to 16 residues. Germline V gene lookup returns CDR1 SGDLS and CDR2 YYNGEE. The chain's CDR3 is CASSVVGQGLGNTIYF. The CDR3 nucleotides are TGTGCCAGCAGCGTAGTGGGACAGGGCCTTGGAAACACCATATATTTT. Using reference TRBV9 and TRBJ1-3 for the parts outside the CDR3, the full variable domain is DSGVTQTPKHLITATGQRVTLRCSPRSGDLSVYWYQQSLDQGLQFLIQYYNGEERAKGNILERFSAQQFPDLHSELNLSSLELGDSALYFCASSVVGQGLGNTIYFGEGSWLTVV.

The chain recombines TRBV20-1 with TRBJ2-3, with unresolved D. V was shortened by 3 bases and J by 1 base, with 5 bases between the two germline ends. This CDR3 is 12 amino acids long. The germline V gene encodes CDR1 DFQATT and CDR2 SNEGSKA (reference sequence). CDR3 residues: CSASTGTDTQYF. CDR3 nucleotides: TGCAGTGCTAGTACGGGCACAGATACGCAGTATTTT.

This clonotype showed up many times. The gene calls are TRBV11-1 and TRBJ2-2; tentatively, D is TRBD1 (6 bases). The CDR3 totals 15 residues. Trimming pared 1 base from V and 4 bases from J, leaving 10 bases between. Germline-derived CDR1 and CDR2 are SGHAT and FQDESV (reference sequence). This CDR3 is CASSLGQARTGELFF. CDR3 DNA: TGTGCCAGCAGCTTAGGACAGGCTCGCACCGGGGAGCTGTTTTTT.

By share, this clonotype ranks as medium-sized. The CDR3 DNA is TGTGCCAGCAGTACCCTAACAACGATGAACACTGAAGCTTTCTTT. This encodes CASSTLTTMNTEAFF. The V gene is TRBV6-2 or TRBV6-3, the J gene TRBJ1-1, with unresolved D. CDR1 is MNHEY, CDR2 SVGEGT, per germline. The CDR3 totals 15 residues. The germline V and J ends were trimmed by 5 bases and 0 bases, with 13 bases remaining between them.

This clonotype was detected many times. This rearrangement joins TRBV28 to TRBJ1-5; 9 bases match TRBD1. From germline, CDR1 is MDHEN and CDR2 SYDVKM. With V trimmed by 5 bases and J by 5 bases, 4 bases remained unmatched. The CDR3 loop spans 14 amino acids. In DNA form, the CDR3 reads TGTGCCAGCAGTCGGGGACAGGGTCATCAGCCCCAGCATTTT. It is translated as CASSRGQGHQPQHF.